These 17 T cell receptor beta chains were all obtained from the same sample, sequenced in a study of blood T cells in healthy people across ages. It was with a sample-barcoded 5' primer and a J-beta primer mix that a second PCR of roughly 6 to 11 cycles was run. TCRdb reprocessed the 5' RACE reads with MiXCR, giving one entry per CDR3 protein. This table holds 650,000 to 700,000 distinct CDR3 sequences, 45% to 60% found once. The specimen sequenced was blood. These receptor sequences come from a woman aged 80 or older in good health.

V and J are TRBV10-3 and TRBJ2-3; either TRBD1 or TRBD2 may fit D (6 bases each). This CDR3 spans 15 amino acids. Trimming removed 5 bases from V and 2 bases from J, with 14 bases in between. CDR1 is ENHRY and CDR2 is SYGVKD in the germline V gene. The chain's CDR3 is CAISPPGAVTDTQYF. CDR3 sequence (DNA): TGTGCCATCAGTCCGCCGGGGGCCGTCACAGATACGCAGTATTTT.

The chain joins TRBV7-6 to TRBJ2-7; 13 nucleotides line up with TRBD2. CDR1 and CDR2 from the germline V gene are SGHVS and FNYEAQ. V lost 0 bases and J lost 2; bases outside the gene matches: 1. This CDR3 is built from 16 residues. The CDR3 here is CASSLAGLAGTYEQYF. The DNA of the CDR3 is TGTGCCAGCAGCTTAGCGGGACTAGCGGGGACCTACGAGCAGTACTTC.

The chain carries TRBV5-1 and TRBJ2-6; TRBD2 matches at 7 bases. The CDR3 extends over 18 amino acids. Germline values: CDR1 SGHRS, CDR2 YFSETQ. Trimming took 2 bases from V and 0 from J; bases not matched to a gene: 8. CDR3 protein: CASSLTGTTYSGANVLTF. In DNA, the CDR3 is TGCGCCAGCAGCTTAACCGGGACTACATACTCTGGGGCCAACGTCCTGACTTTC.

The J gene is TRBJ2-5, the V gene TRBV4-1, with 10 positions matching TRBD2. The junction had 19 bases not matched to a gene; V was cut back by 7 bases and J by 11 bases. CDR3 length: 16 residues. Germline CDR1 reads MGHRA; CDR2 reads YSYEKL. CDR3 sequence reads: CASTLASGSLYNEQYF. The CDR3, as DNA: TGCGCCAGCACCCTAGCTAGCGGGAGTTTATACAATGAGCAGTACTTC.

V and J are TRBV4-1 and TRBJ2-1, with TRBD2 as a possible D gene (5 bases). Germline lookup yields CDR1 MGHRA and CDR2 YSYEKL. This CDR3 is built from 17 residues. Trimming shortened V by 1 base and J by 4 bases, and 17 bases separated the two germline ends. The CDR3: CASSQAFASSAYNEQFF. Here the CDR3 DNA reads TGCGCCAGCAGCCAAGCCTTCGCTAGCTCAGCATACAATGAGCAGTTCTTC.

The rearrangement uses TRBV4-1 and TRBJ2-2; D is perhaps TRBD1 (5 bases). The V gene's germline CDR1 is MGHRA and CDR2 YSYEKL. V was pared by 6 bases and J by 2 bases, with 19 bases between. The length of the CDR3 is 17 residues. The CDR3 DNA follows: TGCGCCAGCAGTCCCGCTAGGGGCGCGACTAACACCGGGGAGCTGTTTTTT. Translating gives CASSPARGATNTGELFF.

This clonotype appeared a few times. J is TRBJ2-3 and V is TRBV27, with a possible D match to TRBD2 (6 bases). There are 14 residues in the CDR3. Trimming cost V 5 bases and J 6 bases, with 15 bases left between them. Germline V gene lookup returns CDR1 MNHEY and CDR2 SMNVEV (reference sequence). Written as DNA, the CDR3 is TGTGCCAGCAGTAACCGGGACTTCCGGGATACGCAGTATTTT. This codes for CASSNRDFRDTQYF.

The rearrangement links TRBV20-1 to TRBJ2-7; D might be TRBD2 (5 bases). CDR3 size: 14 residues. Germline V gene lookup returns CDR1 DFQATT and CDR2 SNEGSKA (reference sequence). V was cut by 0 bases and J by 1 base, with 10 bases left in between. This CDR3 reads CSAREEGWSYEQYF. CDR3 DNA sequence: TGCAGTGCTAGAGAAGAGGGTTGGTCCTACGAGCAGTACTTC.

The sample holds many counts of this clonotype. This chain connects TRBV7-2 to TRBJ2-7; no definite D call. Between the trimmed V and J ends, which lost 5 bases and 6 bases, there was a span of 11 bases. The CDR3 is made up of 12 amino acids. The germline CDR1 and CDR2 sequences are SGHTA and FQGNSA. The CDR3 nucleotides read TGTGCCAGCAGCCAGACCGTCTTCGAGCAGTACTTC. It yields the protein CASSQTVFEQYF.

The chain is built from TRBV7-9 and TRBJ2-1; 9 bases are a match to TRBD1. Germline V gives CDR1 SEHNR, CDR2 FQNEAQ (reference sequence). J gave up 2 bases and V 5 bases, and 10 bases lay outside the gene matches. The CDR3 consists of 17 residues. CDR3 sequence (DNA): TGTGCCAGCAGCATAGGGACAACAGGGGGCACCTACAATGAGCAGTTCTTC. This gives the protein CASSIGTTGGTYNEQFF.

The chain couples TRBV7-2 to TRBJ2-1; 14 bases align to TRBD2. Germline CDR1 and CDR2: SGHTA and FQGNSA. The CDR3 is made up of 14 amino acids. Trimming took 6 bases from V and 10 from J; bases not matched to a gene: 5. As DNA, the CDR3 is TGTGCCAGCAGTACCGGACTAGCGGGGGGCGAGCAGTTCTTC. Protein: CASSTGLAGGEQFF.

V is TRBV10-3 and J is TRBJ1-1, with D perhaps TRBD1 (6 bases). The V and J ends lost 2 bases and 4 bases respectively, with 11 bases between them. The CDR3 contains 14 residues. Germline V lookup: CDR1 ENHRY, CDR2 SYGVKD. The CDR3 is CAISEVARGTEAFF. The CDR3 nucleotides are TGTGCCATCAGTGAGGTAGCCAGGGGCACTGAAGCTTTCTTT.

This chain uses TRBV28 with TRBJ2-3; 7 bases are a match to TRBD2. The germline V gene has CDR1 MDHEN and CDR2 SYDVKM. This CDR3 comprises 16 residues. The V gene end was trimmed by 7 bases and the J gene end by 2 bases; junction bases not matched to a gene: 12. The CDR3 protein is CASTHHPGLSTDTQYF. CDR3 DNA: TGTGCCAGCACCCACCATCCGGGACTATCCACAGATACGCAGTATTTT.

This clonotype was seen at least ten times. V and J are TRBV20-1 and TRBJ2-1; the D is unclear. V lost 0 bases to trimming and J lost 7 bases, with 7 bases between them. This CDR3 has 12 amino acids. The germline V gene has CDR1 DFQATT and CDR2 SNEGSKA (reference sequence). CDR3 DNA: TGCAGTGCTAGAGAGACTCTTAATGAGCAGTTCTTC. This sequence encodes CSARETLNEQFF.

This clonotype was picked up a small number of times. V and J are TRBV4-1 and TRBJ2-3; tentative D call: TRBD2 (5 bases). The germline V gene encodes CDR1 MGHRA and CDR2 YSYEKL. V dropped 0 bases and J dropped 4 bases, with 14 bases sitting between them. CDR3 length equals 16 residues. The CDR3 DNA is TGCGCCAGCAGCCAAGATGGGAAGGGAGTAGCAGATACGCAGTATTTT. Protein product: CASSQDGKGVADTQYF.

This clonotype has a count of ten or more. The V call is TRBV6-5, the J call TRBJ1-4, with D possibly matching TRBD1 (5 bases). CDR1 and CDR2 (germline): MNHEY, SVGAGI. CDR3 size: 15 residues. The ends were cut back, 6 bases at V and 0 bases at J, with 11 bases in the middle. CDR3 amino acids: CASRTDSATNEKLFF. CDR3 coding DNA: TGTGCCAGCAGAACCGACAGTGCAACTAATGAAAAACTGTTTTTT.

A remark on this clonotype: A single base separates this from a much larger clone, so it may be a read error. The chain carries TRBV25-1 and TRBJ2-1, with TRBD1 as a possible D gene (6 bases). The CDR3 runs 16 residues. V lost 2 bases and J lost 10, with 21 bases in between. Germline V lookup: CDR1 MGHDK, CDR2 SYGVNS. The CDR3 nucleotides read TGTGCCAGCAGTGAAGCGAGGGGGTTAGCTCTCGGGGAGCAGTTCTTC. Translation gives CASSEARGLALGEQFF.